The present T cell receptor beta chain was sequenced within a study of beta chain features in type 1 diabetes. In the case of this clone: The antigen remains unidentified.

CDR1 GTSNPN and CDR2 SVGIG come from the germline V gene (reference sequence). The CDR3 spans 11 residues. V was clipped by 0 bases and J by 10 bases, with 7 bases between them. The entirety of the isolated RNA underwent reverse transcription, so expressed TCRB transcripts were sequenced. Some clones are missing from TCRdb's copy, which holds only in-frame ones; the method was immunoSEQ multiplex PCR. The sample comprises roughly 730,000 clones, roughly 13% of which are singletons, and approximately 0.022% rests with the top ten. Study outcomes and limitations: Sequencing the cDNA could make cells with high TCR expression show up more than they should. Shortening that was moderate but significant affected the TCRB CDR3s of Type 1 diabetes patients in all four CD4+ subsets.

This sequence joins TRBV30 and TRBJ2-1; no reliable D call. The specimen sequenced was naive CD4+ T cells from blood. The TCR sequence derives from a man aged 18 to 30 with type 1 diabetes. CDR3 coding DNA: TGTGCCTGGAGTGTGTTTGGGGAGCAGTTCTTC. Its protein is CAWSVFGEQFF.